Each of the 11 T cell receptor beta chains below was sequenced from the same sample in a study of cytomegalovirus exposure and HLA in healthy donors. Use of 60 Vbeta and 13 Jbeta primers characterized the PCR. Assay used: immunoSEQ multiplex PCR; TCRdb lists only in-frame clones, some missing. The sample has some 150,000 clones; 80% to 90% are singletons. Sample: PBMCs. Receptors were obtained from a woman aged 18-29 years in good health and CMV-seronegative.

This sequence joins TRBV2 and TRBJ2-1, with TRBD2 matching over 7 bases. Germline trimming cut 5 bases from V and 7 bases from J; bases unmatched to any gene: 17. This CDR3 is 17 amino acids long. The V gene's germline CDR1 is SNHLY and CDR2 FYNNEI. The CDR3: CASSPRDDRLGGNEQFF. The CDR3 nucleotides are TGTGCCAGCAGTCCCCGGGACGACCGTTTGGGGGGGAATGAGCAGTTCTTC.

This clone is a singleton in its sample. The V gene is TRBV4-1, the J gene TRBJ2-1; weak D call: TRBD1 (7 bases). CDR3 length: 14 residues. V shed 10 bases and J shed 3 bases, with 16 bases lying between them. Per the germline V gene, CDR1 is MGHRA and CDR2 is YSYEKL. The CDR3 sequence: CATRGGGGYNEQFF. CDR3 bases: TGCGCCACCCGAGGAGGGGGCGGCTACAATGAGCAGTTCTTC.

This clone was counted a few times. The V call is TRBV28, the J call TRBJ2-5, with D perhaps TRBD1 (6 bases). The V end was cut by 5 bases, the J end by 2 bases, with 12 bases between. The CDR3 is 14 residues long. The germline gives CDR1 MDHEN, CDR2 SYDVKM. Here the CDR3 DNA reads TGTGCCAGCAGTCGGGACACGCTTCAAGAGACCCAGTACTTC. Encoded protein: CASSRDTLQETQYF.

This chain joins TRBV5-4 and TRBJ2-1; TRBD1 matches 9 bases. V lost 4 bases and J lost 4; bases outside the gene matches: 12. The length of the CDR3 is 17 residues. The germline gives CDR1 SGHNT, CDR2 YYREEE (reference sequence). The CDR3 nucleotides read TGTGCCAGCAGCGCCGCCGGGACAGGGAATACATACAATGAGCAGTTCTTC. Translated, it gives CASSAAGTGNTYNEQFF.

The chain uses TRBV30 and TRBJ1-1; D call uncertain. CDR3 length: 11 residues. Per the germline V gene, CDR1 is GTSNPN and CDR2 is SVGIG (reference sequence). The germline V and J ends were trimmed by 7 bases and 10 bases, with 16 bases remaining between them. The CDR3 DNA sequence: TGTGCCTCCCAACCTGGGCAGAGAGCTTTCTTT. Translated, it gives CASQPGQRAFF. The variable domain in full, completed from reference TRBV30 and TRBJ1-1, reads SQTIHQWPATLVQPVGSPLSLECTVEGTSNPNLYWYRQAAGRGLQLLFYSVGIGQISSEVPQNLSASRPQDRQFILSSKKLLLSDSGFYLCASQPGQRAFFGQGTRLTVV.

The rearrangement joins TRBV7-9 to TRBJ2-7; 7 bases are shared with TRBD2. With 4 bases clipped from V and 3 bases from J, the junction kept 12 bases outside the gene matches. The CDR3 has 16 amino acids. Germline V gene sequence: CDR1 SEHNR, CDR2 FQNEAQ (reference sequence). The CDR3 DNA reads as TGTGCCAGCAGCTCCTCGGGGGGTAGCGGCAGCTACGAGCAGTACTTC. As protein: CASSSSGGSGSYEQYF.

The chain recombines TRBV6-5 with TRBJ1-1, with TRBD1 matching 7 bases. The CDR3 loop spans 14 amino acids. V lost 5 bases to trimming and J lost 2 bases; unmatched junction nucleotides: 5. The germline V gene has CDR1 MNHEY and CDR2 SVGAGI. CDR3 residues: CASSRTGDNTEAFF. In nucleotides, the CDR3 is TGTGCCAGCAGTAGAACAGGGGATAACACTGAAGCTTTCTTT.

The chain couples TRBV10-3 to TRBJ2-5; D might be TRBD1 (5 bases). The CDR3 is 13 residues long. Trimming left V 3 bases short and J 5 bases short, with 10 bases between. Germline-derived CDR1 and CDR2 are ENHRY and SYGVKD. The CDR3 here is CAISDGSGETQYF. The CDR3 DNA reads as TGTGCCATCAGTGATGGGTCAGGGGAGACCCAGTACTTC.

V and J are TRBV5-1 and TRBJ2-1; TRBD2 agrees at 8 bases. This CDR3 is 15 amino acids long. J gave up 1 base and V 2 bases, and 2 bases lay outside the gene matches. The germline V gene has CDR1 SGHRS and CDR2 YFSETQ. CDR3 bases: TGCGCCAGCAGCTTCACTAGCGGATCCTACAATGAGCAGTTCTTC. As protein: CASSFTSGSYNEQFF. The full variable domain, its missing parts supplied by reference TRBV5-1 and TRBJ2-1, is KAGVTQTPRYLIKTRGQQVTLSCSPISGHRSVSWYQQTPGQGLQFLFEYFSETQRNKGNFPGRFSGRQFSNSRSEMNVSTLELGDSALYLCASSFTSGSYNEQFFGPGTRLTVL.

This clone was seen a few times. V and J are TRBV7-9 and TRBJ2-1; TRBD2 matches 12 bases. CDR1 and CDR2 from the germline V gene are SEHNR and FQNEAQ (reference sequence). Trimming at V came to 5 bases and at J to 8 bases, leaving 10 bases not matched to a gene. This CDR3 is 16 amino acids long. In DNA, the CDR3 is TGTGCCAGCAGCCCTTCCGGGACTAGCGGGTTACATGAGCAGTTCTTC. Translation: CASSPSGTSGLHEQFF.

In regard to this clone: One end of the junction is discordant with germline, which a read error may explain. The same CDR3 is also encoded by other DNA sequences in this sample. The chain carries TRBV6-6 and TRBJ2-5; weak D call: TRBD2 (5 bases). Germline V CDR1 and CDR2: MNHNY, SVGAGI (reference sequence). This CDR3 contains 15 residues. CDR3 nucleotides: TGTGCTAGCAGTGCCCCACTGCCGGAGGCCGAGACCCAGTACTTC. Its translation is CASSAPLPEAETQYF.